This TCR beta chain was observed in a study of blood T cells in healthy people across ages. Regarding the study as a whole: Comparison with aged donors showed that long-lived donors had more naive CD4+ cells and higher diversity. The fall in TCR beta diversity per million T cells was roughly linear with age.

Isolation per sample recovered at least 6 million PBMCs. This clonotype has more than one count but fewer than ten. Its antigen is as yet unknown. A sample-barcoded 5' primer and a J-beta primer mix were used in a second PCR of about 7 to 12 cycles. Via MiXCR, TCRdb re-called the 5' RACE reads, giving one row per CDR3 protein. The sample lists about 970,000 distinct CDR3 sequences, roughly 47% occurring once. The sequenced sample was blood. This TCR was sampled from an older woman in good health.

CDR3 amino acids: CATSEITYGYTF. As DNA, the CDR3 is TGTGCCACCAGCGAAATAACCTATGGCTACACCTTC. The V and J genes are TRBV15 and TRBJ1-2; D gene uncertain. This CDR3 is built from 12 residues. The germline CDR1 and CDR2 sequences are LNHNV and YYDKDF (reference sequence). V was shortened by 5 bases and J by 4 bases, with 8 bases between the two germline ends.